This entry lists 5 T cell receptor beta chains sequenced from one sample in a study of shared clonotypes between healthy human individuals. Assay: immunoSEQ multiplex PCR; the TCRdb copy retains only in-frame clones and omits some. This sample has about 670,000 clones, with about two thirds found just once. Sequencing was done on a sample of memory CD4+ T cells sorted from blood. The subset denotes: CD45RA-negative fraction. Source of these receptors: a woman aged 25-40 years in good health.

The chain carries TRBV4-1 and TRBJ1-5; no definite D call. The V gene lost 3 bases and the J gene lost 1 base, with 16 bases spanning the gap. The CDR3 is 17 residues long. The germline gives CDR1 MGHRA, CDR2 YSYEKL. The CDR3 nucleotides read TGCGCCAGCAGCCATCCAGGACGGGAAAAAAGCAATCAGCCCCAGCATTTT. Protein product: CASSHPGREKSNQPQHF.

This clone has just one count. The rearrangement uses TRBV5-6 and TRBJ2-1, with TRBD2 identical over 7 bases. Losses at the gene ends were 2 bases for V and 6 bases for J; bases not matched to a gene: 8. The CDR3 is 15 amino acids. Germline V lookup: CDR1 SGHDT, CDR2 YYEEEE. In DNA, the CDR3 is TGTGCCAGCAGCTTCGGACTAGGAGTCTCCAATGAGCAGTTCTTC. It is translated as CASSFGLGVSNEQFF.

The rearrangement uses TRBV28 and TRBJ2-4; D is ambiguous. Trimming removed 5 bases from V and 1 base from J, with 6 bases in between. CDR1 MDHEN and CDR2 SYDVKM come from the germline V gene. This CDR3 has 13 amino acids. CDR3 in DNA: TGTGCCAGCAGTGGCAGGGCCAAAAACATTCAGTACTTC. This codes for CASSGRAKNIQYF.

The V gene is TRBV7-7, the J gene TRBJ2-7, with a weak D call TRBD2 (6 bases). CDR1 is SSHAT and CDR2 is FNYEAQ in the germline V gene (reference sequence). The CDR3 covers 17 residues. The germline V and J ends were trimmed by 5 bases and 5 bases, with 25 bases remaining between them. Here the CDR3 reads CASSPKEAKSREDEQYF. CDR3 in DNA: TGTGCCAGCAGCCCAAAGGAGGCCAAAAGTAGGGAGGACGAGCAGTACTTC.

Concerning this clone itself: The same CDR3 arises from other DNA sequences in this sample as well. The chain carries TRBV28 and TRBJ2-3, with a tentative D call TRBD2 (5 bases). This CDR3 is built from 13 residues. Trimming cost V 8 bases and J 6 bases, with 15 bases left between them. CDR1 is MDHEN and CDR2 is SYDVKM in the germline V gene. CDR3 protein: CASRETSLDTQYF. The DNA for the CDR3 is TGTGCCAGCCGGGAAACTAGTCTTGATACGCAGTATTTT.